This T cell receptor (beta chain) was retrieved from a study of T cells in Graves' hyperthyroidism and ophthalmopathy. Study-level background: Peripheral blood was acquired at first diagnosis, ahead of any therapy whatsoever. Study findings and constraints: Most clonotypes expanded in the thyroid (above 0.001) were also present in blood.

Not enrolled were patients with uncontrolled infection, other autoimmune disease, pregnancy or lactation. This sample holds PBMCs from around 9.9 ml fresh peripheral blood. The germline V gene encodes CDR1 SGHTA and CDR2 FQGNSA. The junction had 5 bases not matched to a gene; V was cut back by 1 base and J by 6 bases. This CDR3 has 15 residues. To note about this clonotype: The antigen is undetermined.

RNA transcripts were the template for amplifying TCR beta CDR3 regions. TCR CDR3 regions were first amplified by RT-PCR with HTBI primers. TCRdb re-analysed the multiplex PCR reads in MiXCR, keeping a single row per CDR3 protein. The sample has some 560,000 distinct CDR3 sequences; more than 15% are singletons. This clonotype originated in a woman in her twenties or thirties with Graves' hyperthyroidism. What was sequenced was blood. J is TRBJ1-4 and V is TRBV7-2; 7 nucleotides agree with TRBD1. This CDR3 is CASSLVTGVDEKLFF. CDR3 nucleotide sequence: TGTGCCAGCAGCTTAGTAACAGGGGTTGATGAAAAACTGTTTTTT.